A selection of T cell receptor beta chains follows, all from one sample in a study of T cells in Graves' hyperthyroidism and ophthalmopathy. TCRdb itself ran the multiplex PCR reads through MiXCR, one entry per CDR3 protein. The sample includes approximately 490,000 distinct CDR3 sequences, 20% to 25% seen only once; the top ten take 49%. Sequenced: blood. The source of these receptors is a woman in her 70s with Graves' ophthalmopathy. Both conserved end residues are part of each CDR3. D genes are given only for firm matches. The size entry is marked missing in some rows and otherwise reads once, few, many or a size class.

D | J | V | size | CDR3 | DNA
TRBD2 | TRBJ2-1 | TRBV20-1 | . | CSASRETSGRGAKQFF | TGCAGTGCTAGTCGCGAGACTAGCGGGAGGGGAGCGAAGCAGTTCTTC
. | TRBJ1-3 | TRBV6-1 | few | CASRADSSGNTIYF | TGTGCCAGCAGAGCCGACAGTTCTGGAAACACCATATATTTT
. | TRBJ1-2 | TRBV7-9 | few | CASSISGYGYTF | TGTGCCAGCAGCATATCAGGGTATGGCTACACCTTC
TRBD2 | TRBJ2-7 | TRBV5-6 | few | CASSWGLAGGPYEQYF | TGTGCCAGCAGCTGGGGACTAGCGGGAGGGCCTTACGAGCAGTACTTC
. | TRBJ1-2 | TRBV12-3/TRBV12-4 | . | CASSRGINYGYTF | TGTGCCAGCAGTCGCGGGATAAACTATGGCTACACCTTC
. | TRBJ1-4 | TRBV9 | . | CASSVGRRASTNEKLFF | TGTGCCAGCAGCGTGGGGCGCAGGGCCTCAACTAATGAAAAACTGTTTTTT
. | TRBJ2-3 | TRBV20-1 | . | CSVQGRPSTDTQYF | TGCAGCGTTCAAGGCAGGCCTAGCACAGATACGCAGTATTTT
. | TRBJ2-3 | TRBV3-1 | . | CASSSGFSSTDTQYF | TGTGCCAGCAGTTCAGGGTTTTCTAGCACAGATACGCAGTATTTT
TRBD1 | TRBJ2-3 | TRBV7-3 | . | CASSQLDRGSSDTQYF | TGCGCCAGCAGCCAGCTTGACAGGGGAAGTTCAGATACGCAGTATTTT
TRBD2 | TRBJ2-5 | TRBV7-3 | . | CASSLTPLAGQETQYF | TGTGCCAGCAGCTTAACCCCACTAGCGGGCCAAGAGACCCAGTACTTC
TRBD2 | TRBJ2-5 | TRBV7-9 | many | CASRPSGRETQYF | TGTGCCAGCAGACCTAGCGGGAGGGAGACCCAGTACTTC
. | TRBJ2-7 | TRBV28 | many | CASSLPPPGTRQYF | TGTGCCAGCAGTTTACCCCCCCCCGGGACCAGGCAGTACTTC
. | TRBJ1-1 | TRBV6-1 | . | CASSPPGGPNTEAFF | TGTGCCAGCAGTCCTCCCGGGGGGCCGAACACTGAAGCTTTCTTT
TRBD1 | TRBJ2-1 | TRBV6-1 | . | CASSAAGTGASYNEQFF | TGTGCCAGCAGTGCAGCCGGGACAGGGGCCTCCTACAATGAGCAGTTCTTC
. | TRBJ1-2 | TRBV2 | many | CASSEAGFYGYTF | TGTGCCAGCAGTGAAGCCGGGTTCTATGGCTACACCTTC
. | TRBJ1-5 | TRBV10-3 | few | CATALQDSNQPQHF | TGTGCCACAGCTCTGCAGGACAGCAATCAGCCCCAGCATTTT
TRBD2 | TRBJ2-5 | TRBV11-3 | few | CASSRTAGVIETQYF | TGTGCCAGCAGCCGAACAGCGGGAGTGATAGAGACCCAGTACTTC